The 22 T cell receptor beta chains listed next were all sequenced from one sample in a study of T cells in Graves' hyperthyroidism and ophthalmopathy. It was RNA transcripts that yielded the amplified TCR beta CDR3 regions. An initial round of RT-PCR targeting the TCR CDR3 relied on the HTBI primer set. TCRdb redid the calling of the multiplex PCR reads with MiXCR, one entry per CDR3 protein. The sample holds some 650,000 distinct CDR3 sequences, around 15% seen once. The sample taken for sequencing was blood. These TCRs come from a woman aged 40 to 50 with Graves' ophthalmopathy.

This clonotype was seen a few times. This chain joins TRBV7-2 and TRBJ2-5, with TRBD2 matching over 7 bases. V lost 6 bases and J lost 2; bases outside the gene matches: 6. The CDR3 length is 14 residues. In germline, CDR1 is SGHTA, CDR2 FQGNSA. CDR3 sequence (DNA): TGTGCCAGCAGTCCTACTAGCGTACAAGAGACCCAGTACTTC. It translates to CASSPTSVQETQYF.

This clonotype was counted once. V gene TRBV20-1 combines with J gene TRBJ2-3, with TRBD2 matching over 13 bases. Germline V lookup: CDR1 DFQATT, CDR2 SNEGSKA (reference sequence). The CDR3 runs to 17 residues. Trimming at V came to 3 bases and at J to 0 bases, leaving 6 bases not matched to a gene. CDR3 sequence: CSASLGLAGFSTDTQYF. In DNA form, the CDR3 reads TGCAGTGCTAGTTTGGGACTAGCGGGATTTAGCACAGATACGCAGTATTTT.

CDR3 amino acids: CASGTSGNCEQYF. The DNA of the CDR3 is TGTGCCTCTGGGACTAGCGGGAACTGCGAGCAGTACTTC. This sequence joins TRBV30 and TRBJ2-7; 13 bases agree with TRBD2. The V segment lost 7 bases and the J segment 6 bases; nucleotides outside the gene matches: 6. The CDR3 runs 13 residues. Germline-derived CDR1 and CDR2 are GTSNPN and SVGIG (reference sequence).

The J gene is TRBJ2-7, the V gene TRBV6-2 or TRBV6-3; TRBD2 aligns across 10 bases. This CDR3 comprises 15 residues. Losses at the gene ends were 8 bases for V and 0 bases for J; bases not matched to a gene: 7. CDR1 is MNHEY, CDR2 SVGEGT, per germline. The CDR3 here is CASGFSGRLSYEQYF. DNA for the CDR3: TGTGCCAGCGGGTTTAGCGGGAGGCTCTCCTACGAGCAGTACTTC.

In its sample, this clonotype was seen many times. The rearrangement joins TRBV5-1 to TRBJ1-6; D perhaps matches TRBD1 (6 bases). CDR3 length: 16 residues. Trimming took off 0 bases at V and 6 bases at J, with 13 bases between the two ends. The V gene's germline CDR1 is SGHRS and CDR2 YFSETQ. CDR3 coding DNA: TGCGCCAGCAGCTTGGGGCAGGGGAGGACTAATTCACCCCTCCACTTT. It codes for CASSLGQGRTNSPLHF.

The CDR3, as DNA: TGTGCCAGCTCATCGGCGACAGGGGGCAATGGAAACACCATATATTTT. It codes for CASSSATGGNGNTIYF. The chain combines TRBV18 with TRBJ1-3, with TRBD1 matching 10 bases. V shed 5 bases and J 3 bases; nucleotides not matched to a gene: 7. Germline V gives CDR1 KGHSH, CDR2 LQKENI. The CDR3 extends over 16 amino acids. The full variable domain, its missing parts supplied by reference TRBV18 and TRBJ1-3, is NAGVMQNPRHLVRRRGQEARLRCSPMKGHSHVYWYRQLPEEGLKFMVYLQKENIIDESGMPKERFSAEFPKEGPSILRIQQVVRGDSAAYFCASSSATGGNGNTIYFGEGSWLTVV.

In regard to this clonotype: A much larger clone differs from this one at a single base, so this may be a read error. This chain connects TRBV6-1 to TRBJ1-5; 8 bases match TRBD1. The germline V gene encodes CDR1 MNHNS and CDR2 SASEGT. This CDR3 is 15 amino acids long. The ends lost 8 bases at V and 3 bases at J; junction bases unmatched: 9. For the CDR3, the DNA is TGTGCCAGCGGTAAGCGGACAGGGTCCAATCAGCCCCAGCATTTT. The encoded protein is CASGKRTGSNQPQHF.

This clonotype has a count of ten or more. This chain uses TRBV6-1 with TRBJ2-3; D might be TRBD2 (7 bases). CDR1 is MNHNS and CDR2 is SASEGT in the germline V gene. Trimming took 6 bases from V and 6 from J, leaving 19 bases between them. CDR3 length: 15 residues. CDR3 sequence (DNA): TGTGCCAGCAGGACTTCGGGGGGCCAGGTTGATACGCAGTATTTT. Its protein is CASRTSGGQVDTQYF.

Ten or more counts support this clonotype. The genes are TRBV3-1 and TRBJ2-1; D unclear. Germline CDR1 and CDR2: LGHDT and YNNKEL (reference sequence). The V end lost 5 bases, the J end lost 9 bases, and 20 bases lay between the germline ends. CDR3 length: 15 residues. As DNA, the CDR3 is TGTGCCAGCAGCGAAGGGTCAATCGGTCACGGTGAGCAGTTCTTC. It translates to CASSEGSIGHGEQFF.

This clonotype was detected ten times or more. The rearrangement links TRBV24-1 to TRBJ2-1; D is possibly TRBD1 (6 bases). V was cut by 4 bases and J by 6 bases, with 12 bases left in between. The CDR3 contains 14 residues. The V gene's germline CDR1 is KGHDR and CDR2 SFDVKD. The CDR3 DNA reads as TGTGCCACCAGTGACAGGGGCGCTATCAATGAGCAGTTCTTC. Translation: CATSDRGAINEQFF.

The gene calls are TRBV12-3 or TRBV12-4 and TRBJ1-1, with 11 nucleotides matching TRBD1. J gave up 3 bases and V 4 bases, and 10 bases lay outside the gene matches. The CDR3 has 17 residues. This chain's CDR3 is CASSSRTGGEGYTEAFF. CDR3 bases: TGTGCCAGCAGTTCCCGGACAGGGGGCGAGGGTTACACTGAAGCTTTCTTT.

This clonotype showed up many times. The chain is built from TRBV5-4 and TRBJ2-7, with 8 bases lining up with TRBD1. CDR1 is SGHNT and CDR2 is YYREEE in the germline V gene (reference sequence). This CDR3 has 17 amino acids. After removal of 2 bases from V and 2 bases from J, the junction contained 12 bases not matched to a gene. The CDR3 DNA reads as TGTGCCAGCAGCTTTCATACACCGGGACAGGCGGCCTACGAGCAGTACTTC. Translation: CASSFHTPGQAAYEQYF. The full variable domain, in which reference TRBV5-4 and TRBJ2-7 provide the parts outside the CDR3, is ETGVTQSPTHLIKTRGQQVTLRCSSQSGHNTVSWYQQALGQGPQFIFQYYREEENGRGNFPPRFSGLQFPNYSSELNVNALELDDSALYLCASSFHTPGQAAYEQYFGPGTRLTVT.

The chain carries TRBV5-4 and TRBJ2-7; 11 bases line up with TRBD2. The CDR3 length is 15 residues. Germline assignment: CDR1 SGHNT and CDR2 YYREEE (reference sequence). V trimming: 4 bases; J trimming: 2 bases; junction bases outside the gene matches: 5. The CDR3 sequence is CASSPSGGTPYEQYF. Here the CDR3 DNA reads TGTGCCAGCAGCCCTAGCGGGGGGACGCCCTACGAGCAGTACTTC.

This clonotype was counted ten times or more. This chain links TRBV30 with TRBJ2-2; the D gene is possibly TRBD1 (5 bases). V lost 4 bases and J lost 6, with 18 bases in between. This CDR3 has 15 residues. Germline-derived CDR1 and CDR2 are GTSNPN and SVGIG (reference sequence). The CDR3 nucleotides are TGTGCCTGGATGCCTTTACAGGACGCCCCCGGGGAGCTGTTTTTT. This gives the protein CAWMPLQDAPGELFF. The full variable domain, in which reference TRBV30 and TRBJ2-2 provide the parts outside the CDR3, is SQTIHQWPATLVQPVGSPLSLECTVEGTSNPNLYWYRQAAGRGLQLLFYSVGIGQISSEVPQNLSASRPQDRQFILSSKKLLLSDSGFYLCAWMPLQDAPGELFFGEGSRLTVL.

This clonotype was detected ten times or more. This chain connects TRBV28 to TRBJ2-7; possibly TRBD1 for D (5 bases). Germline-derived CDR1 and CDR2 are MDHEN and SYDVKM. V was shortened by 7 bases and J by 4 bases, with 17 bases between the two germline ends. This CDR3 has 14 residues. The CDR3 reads CASKPTARRYEQYF. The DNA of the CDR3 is TGTGCCAGCAAACCGACAGCGCGACGATACGAGCAGTACTTC.

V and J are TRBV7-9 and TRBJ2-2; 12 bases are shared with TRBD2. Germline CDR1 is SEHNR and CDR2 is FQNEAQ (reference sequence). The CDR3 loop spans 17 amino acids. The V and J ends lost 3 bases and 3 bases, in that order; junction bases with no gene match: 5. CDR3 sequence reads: CASSFSLAGGHTGELFF. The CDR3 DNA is TGTGCCAGCAGCTTCTCTCTAGCGGGGGGGCACACCGGGGAGCTGTTTTTT.

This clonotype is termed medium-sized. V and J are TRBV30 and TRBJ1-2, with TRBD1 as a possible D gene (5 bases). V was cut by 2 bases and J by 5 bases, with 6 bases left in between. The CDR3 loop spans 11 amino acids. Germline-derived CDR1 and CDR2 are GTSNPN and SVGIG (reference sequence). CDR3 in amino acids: CAWSKGYGYTF. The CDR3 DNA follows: TGTGCCTGGAGTAAGGGGTATGGCTACACCTTC.

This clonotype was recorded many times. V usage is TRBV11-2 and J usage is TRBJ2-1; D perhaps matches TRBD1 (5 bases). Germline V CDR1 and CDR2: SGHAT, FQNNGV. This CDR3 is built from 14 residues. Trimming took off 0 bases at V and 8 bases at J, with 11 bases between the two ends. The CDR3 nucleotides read TGTGCCAGCAGCTTAGATGCAGGGCTCCATGAGCAGTTCTTC. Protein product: CASSLDAGLHEQFF.

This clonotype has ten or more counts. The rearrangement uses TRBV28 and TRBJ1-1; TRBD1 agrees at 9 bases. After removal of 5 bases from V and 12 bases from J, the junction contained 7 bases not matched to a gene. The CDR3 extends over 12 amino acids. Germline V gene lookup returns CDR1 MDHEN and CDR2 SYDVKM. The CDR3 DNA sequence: TGTGCCAGCAGTCTCTTGACAGGGGGAACTTTCTTT. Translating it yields CASSLLTGGTFF.

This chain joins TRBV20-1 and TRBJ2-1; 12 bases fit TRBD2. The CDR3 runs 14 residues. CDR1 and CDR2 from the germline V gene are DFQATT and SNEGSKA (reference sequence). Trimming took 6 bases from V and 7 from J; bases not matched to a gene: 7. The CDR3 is CSARLAGDVNEQFF. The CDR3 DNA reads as TGCAGTGCCAGACTAGCGGGAGATGTTAATGAGCAGTTCTTC.

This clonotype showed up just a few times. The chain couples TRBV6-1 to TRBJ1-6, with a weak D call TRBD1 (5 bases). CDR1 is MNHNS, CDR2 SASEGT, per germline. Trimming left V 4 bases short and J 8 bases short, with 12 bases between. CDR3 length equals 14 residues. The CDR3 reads CASSGGRDHSPLHF. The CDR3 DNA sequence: TGTGCCAGCAGTGGAGGCAGGGACCATTCACCCCTCCACTTT.

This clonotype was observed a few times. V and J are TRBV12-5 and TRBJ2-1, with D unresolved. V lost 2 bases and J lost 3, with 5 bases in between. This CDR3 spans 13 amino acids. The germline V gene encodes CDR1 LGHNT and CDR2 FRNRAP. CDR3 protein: CASGLPLYNEQFF. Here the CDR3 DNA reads TGTGCTAGTGGTTTGCCGCTCTACAATGAGCAGTTCTTC.